This is a list of T cell receptor beta chains from one sample in a study of control samples from healthy donors and cancer patients. Data came from immunoSEQ multiplex PCR; TCRdb stores just in-frame clones and leaves some out. The repertoire holds under 150,000 clones, with about 88% as singletons. The sample taken for sequencing was blood. Source of these receptors: a woman in her 70s in good health. Each CDR3 is given with its conserved first and last residue. D genes are given only for firm matches. Some rows mark clone size as missing; the rest say once, few, many or name a class of expanded clone.

>-|TRBJ2-5|TRBV29-1|TRBD1
CSAGQGAETQYF
TGCAGCGCGGGACAGGGGGCAGAGACCCAGTACTTC
>-|TRBJ2-7|TRBV5-6|-
CASSLGDRVSYEQYF
TGTGCCAGCAGCTTGGGAGACAGAGTCTCCTACGAGCAGTACTTC
>once|TRBJ2-1|TRBV14|TRBD1
CASSERQGAHNEQFF
TGTGCCAGCAGCGAGCGACAGGGGGCTCACAATGAGCAGTTCTTC
>-|TRBJ1-2|TRBV5-6|TRBD1
CASSPTGGGGYTF
TGTGCCAGCAGCCCCACAGGGGGAGGGGGCTACACCTTC
>-|TRBJ1-2|TRBV25-1|-
CASSAPGPFVGYTF
TGTGCCAGCAGTGCACCGGGCCCGTTCGTAGGCTACACCTTC
>-|TRBJ1-5|TRBV7-9|-
CASSLTVSNQPQHF
TGTGCCAGCAGTTTGACAGTTAGCAATCAGCCCCAGCATTTT
>-|TRBJ2-1|TRBV11-3|-
CASSLGTSSYNEQFF
TGTGCCAGCAGCTTGGGGACGAGCTCCTACAATGAGCAGTTCTTC
>-|TRBJ2-6|TRBV19|TRBD1
CASSPGTGRTGANVLTF
TGTGCCAGTAGTCCCGGGACAGGGAGGACTGGGGCCAACGTCCTGACTTTC
>-|TRBJ1-3|TRBV6-5|-
CASRQSSGNTIYF
TGTGCCAGCAGGCAGAGCTCTGGAAACACCATATATTTT
>few|TRBJ1-1|TRBV4-1|TRBD1
CASSRGQGAGLDTEAFF
TGCGCCAGCAGCCGCGGACAGGGGGCGGGATTGGACACTGAAGCTTTCTTT
>-|TRBJ1-1|TRBV10-3|-
CAIRGTGNTEAFF
TGTGCCATCAGAGGGACGGGGAACACTGAAGCTTTCTTT
>-|TRBJ2-3|TRBV29-1|TRBD1
CSVDKGTGNPDTQYF
TGCAGCGTTGACAAAGGGACAGGGAATCCGGATACGCAGTATTTT
>-|TRBJ1-4|TRBV5-6|TRBD1
CASSQGDMGNEKLFF
TGTGCCAGCAGCCAGGGGGACATGGGTAATGAAAAACTGTTTTTT
>-|TRBJ2-1|TRBV18|-
CASSPPQSYNEQFF
TGTGCCAGCTCACCACCGCAGAGCTACAATGAGCAGTTCTTC
>-|TRBJ1-6|TRBV6-5|-
CASSYSQGQGSSPLHF
TGTGCCAGCAGTTACTCCCAGGGGCAGGGTTCATCACCCCTCCACTTT
>-|TRBJ2-1|TRBV10-2|-
CASSFGEVEYNEQFF
TGCGCCAGCTCATTTGGGGAGGTTGAGTACAATGAGCAGTTCTTC
>once|TRBJ1-2|TRBV5-5|-
CASSRGGSNYGYTF
TGTGCCAGCAGCCGCGGAGGGTCGAACTATGGCTACACCTTC
>once|TRBJ1-1|TRBV2|-
CASNLGGSATEAFF
TGTGCCAGCAACTTGGGGGGTAGTGCCACTGAAGCTTTCTTT
>-|TRBJ1-4|TRBV2|-
CASSGEALNEKLFF
TGTGCCAGCAGTGGCGAAGCCCTTAATGAAAAACTGTTTTTT
>-|TRBJ2-5|TRBV7-2|-
CASSLETRRQETQYF
TGTGCCAGCAGCTTAGAGACTAGACGGCAAGAGACCCAGTACTTC
>-|TRBJ2-1|TRBV29-1|TRBD2
CSVLIGGWSSYNEQFF
TGCAGCGTTTTAATCGGGGGGTGGAGCTCCTACAATGAGCAGTTCTTC
>-|TRBJ1-3|TRBV5-4|-
CASSLVGSGNTIYF
TGTGCCAGCAGCTTGGTAGGGTCTGGAAACACCATATATTTT
>-|TRBJ2-5|TRBV5-4|TRBD2
CASRLAGTHQETQYF
TGTGCCAGCAGGTTAGCGGGAACACACCAAGAGACCCAGTACTTC
>-|TRBJ2-1|TRBV4-1|-
CASSQVFSRTLEGPFF
TGCGCCAGCAGCCAAGTTTTCTCTCGGACACTCGAAGGCCCGTTCTTC
>few|TRBJ1-5|TRBV10-3|-
CAISEFNSNQPQHF
TGTGCCATCAGTGAGTTCAATAGCAATCAGCCCCAGCATTTT
>-|TRBJ1-1|TRBV19|-
CASVRTEAFF
TGTGCCAGTGTGAGGACTGAAGCTTTCTTT
>many|TRBJ2-2|TRBV10-3|TRBD2
CAIPTSGGENTGELFF
TGTGCCATCCCGACTAGCGGGGGGGAGAACACCGGGGAGCTGTTTTTT
>-|TRBJ1-1|TRBV5-1|-
CASSWEDSLNTEAFF
TGCGCCAGCAGCTGGGAGGACAGTCTGAACACTGAAGCTTTCTTT
>-|TRBJ1-2|TRBV5-1|-
CASRAVADYGYTF
TGCGCCAGCAGAGCCGTAGCAGACTATGGCTACACCTTC
>-|TRBJ1-1|TRBV12-3/TRBV12-4|TRBD1
CASSRQGRTEAFF
TGTGCCAGCAGTCGACAGGGAAGGACTGAAGCTTTCTTT
>-|TRBJ2-7|TRBV7-9|TRBD1
CASGGGTGLTEQYF
TGTGCCAGCGGGGGGGGGACAGGGCTTACCGAGCAGTACTTC
>-|TRBJ1-1|TRBV5-6|TRBD1
CASSLARDRSNEAFF
TGTGCCAGCAGCTTGGCCAGGGACAGGAGCAATGAAGCTTTCTTT
>-|TRBJ1-5|TRBV9|-
CASSVGSGNSNQPQHF
TGTGCCAGCAGCGTAGGGTCAGGGAATAGCAATCAGCCCCAGCATTTT
>-|TRBJ2-3|TRBV24-1|TRBD1
CATSEGQLGDTQYF
TGTGCCACCAGTGAGGGACAGCTAGGGGATACGCAGTATTTT
>-|TRBJ1-2|TRBV7-9|TRBD1
CASTPSGTGFGYTF
TGTGCCAGCACCCCATCCGGGACAGGGTTTGGCTACACCTTC
>-|TRBJ1-1|TRBV7-6|-
CASTSDRLNTEAFF
TGTGCCAGCACCTCGGACAGATTGAACACTGAAGCTTTCTTT
>-|TRBJ1-5|TRBV19|-
CASSTIDRSFNQPQHF
TGTGCCAGTAGTACTATTGACAGGTCTTTTAATCAGCCCCAGCATTTT
>-|TRBJ2-2|TRBV7-9|TRBD2
CASSRSSGTSPSGELFF
TGTGCCAGCAGCAGAAGCTCCGGGACTAGTCCGTCTGGGGAGCTGTTTTTT
>-|TRBJ1-1|TRBV7-2|-
CASSLESRYTEAFF
TGTGCCAGCAGCTTAGAGAGCAGGTACACTGAAGCTTTCTTT
>-|TRBJ1-2|TRBV11-2|-
CASTGGLGANYGYTF
TGTGCCAGCACCGGCGGATTGGGGGCCAACTATGGCTACACCTTC
>-|TRBJ1-1|TRBV9|-
CASSPHENTEAFF
TGTGCCAGCAGCCCTCACGAGAACACTGAAGCTTTCTTT
>-|TRBJ1-2|TRBV29-1|TRBD1
CSARQGFRYGYTF
TGCAGCGCCCGACAGGGTTTTCGGTATGGCTACACCTTC
>-|TRBJ1-2|TRBV19|-
CASSPPGRGAIYGYTF
TGTGCCAGTAGTCCCCCGGGCAGGGGCGCAATCTATGGCTACACCTTC
>-|TRBJ1-1|TRBV5-1|-
CASSYENTEAFF
TGCGCCAGCAGCTATGAGAACACTGAAGCTTTCTTT
>-|TRBJ2-2|TRBV29-1|-
CSVEIRGATGELFF
TGCAGCGTTGAGATCCGAGGGGCCACCGGGGAGCTGTTTTTT
>-|TRBJ2-1|TRBV5-1|-
CASSRDPGTGNNEQFF
TGCGCCAGCAGCCGGGACCCCGGGACTGGGAACAATGAGCAGTTCTTC
>-|TRBJ2-3|TRBV7-6|TRBD1
CASSRQGGSTDTQYF
TGTGCCAGCAGCCGACAGGGCGGTAGCACAGATACGCAGTATTTT
>-|TRBJ1-5|TRBV3-1/TRBV3-2|-
CASSQDLNQPQHF
TGTGCCAGCAGCCAAGACTTGAATCAGCCCCAGCATTTT
>-|TRBJ2-7|TRBV13|-
CASSHQGYEQYF
TGTGCCAGCAGCCACCAAGGCTACGAGCAGTACTTC